One and the same sample provided the 2 T cell receptor beta chains below, sequenced in a study of cytomegalovirus exposure and HLA in healthy donors. Vbeta (60) and Jbeta (13) primers were used in the PCR. Data came from immunoSEQ multiplex PCR; TCRdb stores just in-frame clones and leaves some out. This table holds roughly 140,000 clones, 68% found once. Source material: PBMCs. The receptors come from a man aged 60 to 75 in good health and CMV-seronegative.

The V and J genes are TRBV9 and TRBJ2-1, with 12 bases fitting TRBD2. V was clipped by 4 bases and J by 5 bases; unmatched bases: 7. Germline CDR1 SGDLS, CDR2 YYNGEE. This CDR3 region has 16 residues. The CDR3: CASSPRLAGDNNEQFF. Here the CDR3 DNA reads TGTGCCAGCAGCCCCCGACTAGCGGGAGACAACAATGAGCAGTTCTTC. The whole variable domain, filled in from reference TRBV9 and TRBJ2-1, reads DSGVTQTPKHLITATGQRVTLRCSPRSGDLSVYWYQQSLDQGLQFLIQYYNGEERAKGNILERFSAQQFPDLHSELNLSSLELGDSALYFCASSPRLAGDNNEQFFGPGTRLTVL.

This clone has just a few counts. The DNA for the CDR3 is TGTGCCAGCAGCAGCCGGACTAGCGGGAGACCTCGCTACGAGCAGTACTTC. This codes for CASSSRTSGRPRYEQYF. The chain is built from TRBV7-2 and TRBJ2-7; 13 bases agree with TRBD2. The CDR3 extends over 17 amino acids. Germline lookup yields CDR1 SGHTA and CDR2 FQGNSA. With V trimmed by 5 bases and J by 3 bases, 10 bases remained unmatched. Together with reference TRBV7-2 and TRBJ2-7, the CDR3 gives the full variable domain: GAGVSQSPSNKVTEKGKDVELRCDPISGHTALYWYRQSLGQGLEFLIYFQGNSAPDKSGLPSDRFSAERTGGSVSTLTIQRTQQEDSAVYLCASSSRTSGRPRYEQYFGPGTRLTVT.